Each of the 8 T cell receptor beta chains below was sequenced from the same sample in a study of T-cell memory formation after mild COVID-19. TCRdb recomputed calls from the 5' RACE reads with MiXCR, one row per CDR3 protein. The repertoire includes roughly 560,000 distinct CDR3 sequences, around 20% of them detected once, and under 15% sits in the top ten. Sequencing was done on a sample of PBMCs or a T cell subset sorted from them (not recorded which). All receptors come from an adult woman who had mild COVID-19 (a few samples of this study predate the infection). Cell type and time point are not known.

This clonotype was seen more than once but under ten times. This sequence joins TRBV9 and TRBJ2-3, with unresolved D. Germline V gene sequence: CDR1 SGDLS, CDR2 YYNGEE. V was trimmed by 0 bases and J by 0 bases, leaving 8 bases between them. This CDR3 has 15 residues. The CDR3 DNA is TGTGCCAGCAGCGTAGGGTCCCTAAGCACAGATACGCAGTATTTT. It codes for CASSVGSLSTDTQYF.

This clonotype has a handful of counts. The chain combines TRBV6-5 with TRBJ2-2; 11 nucleotides match TRBD2. The germline gives CDR1 MNHEY, CDR2 SVGAGI. Trimming took 6 bases from V and 6 from J; bases not matched to a gene: 6. The CDR3 sequence is 15 residues long. The CDR3 DNA is TGTGCCAGCAGACGTAGCGGGAGGGCCCCCGGGGAGCTGTTTTTT. Translating it yields CASRRSGRAPGELFF.

This chain connects TRBV24-1 to TRBJ2-1, with TRBD1 identical over 9 bases. Germline CDR1 is KGHDR and CDR2 is SFDVKD. This CDR3 spans 18 amino acids. V gave up 4 bases and J gave up 0 bases; unmatched junction bases: 9. The CDR3 region is CATSDVNRGRGSYNEQFF. The CDR3 DNA reads TGTGCCACCAGTGACGTAAACAGGGGGCGCGGCTCCTACAATGAGCAGTTCTTC.

The V call is TRBV7-6, the J call TRBJ2-5; 13 nucleotides line up with TRBD2. From germline, CDR1 is SGHVS and CDR2 FNYEAQ. This CDR3 comprises 16 residues. The V gene end was trimmed by 2 bases and the J gene end by 5 bases; junction bases not matched to a gene: 5. CDR3 bases: TGTGCCAGCAGCTTATGGACTAGCGGGAGTTCGGAGACCCAGTACTTC. Amino acid sequence: CASSLWTSGSSETQYF.

This clonotype has more than one count but fewer than ten. The chain links TRBV4-1 to TRBJ2-2; D remains ambiguous. CDR3 length: 12 amino acids. The V end was cut by 10 bases, the J end by 0 bases, with 6 bases between. Per germline, CDR1 MGHRA and CDR2 YSYEKL. Here the CDR3 DNA reads TGCGCCATCTCAGCGAACACCGGGGAGCTGTTTTTT. Residues: CAISANTGELFF.

A few counts support this clonotype. J is TRBJ1-3 and V is TRBV12-3 or TRBV12-4, with D unresolved. The CDR3 extends over 15 amino acids. The germline V and J ends were trimmed by 9 bases and 0 bases, with 15 bases remaining between them. CDR3 loop: CASQIPDTSGNTIYF. The CDR3 nucleotides read TGTGCCAGTCAAATTCCCGATACCTCTGGAAACACCATATATTTT.

The gene calls are TRBV20-1 and TRBJ1-5; TRBD1 is a possible D gene (5 bases). Trimming removed 6 bases from V and 5 bases from J, with 14 bases in between. The CDR3 contains 13 residues. Germline V gene sequence: CDR1 DFQATT, CDR2 SNEGSKA (reference sequence). Here the CDR3 reads CSAATGGDQPQHF. For the CDR3, the DNA is TGCAGTGCGGCAACGGGGGGGGATCAGCCCCAGCATTTT.

The V and J genes are TRBV27 and TRBJ2-4; 8 bases fit TRBD2. The CDR3 is made up of 15 amino acids. Looked up from germline, CDR1 is MNHEY and CDR2 is SMNVEV (reference sequence). Trimming removed 5 bases from V and 6 bases from J; junction bases left unmatched: 9. Here the CDR3 DNA reads TGTGCCAGCAGTAGAAGCCCGGGGGGGGGAAACATTCAGTACTTC. This sequence encodes CASSRSPGGGNIQYF.